This T cell receptor beta chain was retrieved from a study of blood T cell repertoires in COVID-19. About the study: Italy, Spain and the United States were the sources of the convalescent and acute COVID-19 samples.

The assay was immunoSEQ multiplex PCR, and TCRdb's table has in-frame clones only and misses some. The top ten hold 3.5% to 4% of the sample, which has 350,000 to 450,000 clones, 85% seen once. Unmatched junction bases numbered 15, after V lost 4 bases and J lost 7 bases. Germline lookup yields CDR1 SGDLS and CDR2 YYNGEE. The CDR3 runs 17 residues. The source is a woman aged 18-29 years with acute or convalescent COVID-19. The sample taken for sequencing was peripheral blood. The chain uses TRBV9 and TRBJ1-2; the match to TRBD1 covers 11 bases. In DNA form, the CDR3 reads TGTGCCAGCAGCTCCCGGGACAGGGGGACGCCTCGATCTGGCTACACCTTC. Translated, it gives CASSSRDRGTPRSGYTF.